A selection of T cell receptor beta chains follows, all from one sample in a study of cytomegalovirus exposure and HLA in healthy donors. Data came from immunoSEQ multiplex PCR; TCRdb stores just in-frame clones and leaves some out. The table records some 150,000 clones, roughly a tenth of them present only once. Sequenced input: PBMCs. All receptors come from a male donor in good health and CMV-seronegative. Both conserved end residues are part of each CDR3. A D gene is named only where the DNA matches it firmly. Clone size is not always given. Where it is, it says once, few, many or a class for expanded clones.

d_gene: -; v_gene: TRBV28; j_gene: TRBJ1-1; abundance: few; CDR3aa: CASSLTGEIPMAFF; CDR3nt: TGTGCCAGCAGTTTAACCGGGGAAATCCCTATGGCTTTCTTT
d_gene: -; v_gene: TRBV5-1; j_gene: TRBJ2-3; abundance: -; CDR3aa: CASSLAASTDTQYF; CDR3nt: TGCGCCAGCAGCTTAGCGGCTAGCACAGATACGCAGTATTTT
d_gene: -; v_gene: TRBV10-1; j_gene: TRBJ2-7; abundance: -; CDR3aa: CASTVSYEQYF; CDR3nt: TGCGCCAGCACTGTATCCTACGAGCAGTACTTC
d_gene: TRBD1; v_gene: TRBV29-1; j_gene: TRBJ2-1; abundance: few; CDR3aa: CSVRIGQGSDEQFF; CDR3nt: TGCAGCGTTAGAATCGGACAGGGGAGCGATGAGCAGTTCTTC
d_gene: TRBD1; v_gene: TRBV27; j_gene: TRBJ2-7; abundance: few; CDR3aa: CASSPGTGVLYEQYF; CDR3nt: TGTGCCAGCAGTCCAGGGACAGGGGTCCTCTACGAGCAGTACTTC
d_gene: TRBD1; v_gene: TRBV5-4; j_gene: TRBJ2-7; abundance: -; CDR3aa: CASSPGGDRGRYEQYF; CDR3nt: TGTGCCAGCAGCCCCGGGGGGGACAGGGGGCGATACGAGCAGTACTTC
d_gene: TRBD1; v_gene: TRBV7-8; j_gene: TRBJ1-1; abundance: -; CDR3aa: CASSSLGDSEAFF; CDR3nt: TGTGCCAGCAGCTCCCTCGGGGACAGTGAAGCTTTCTTT
d_gene: -; v_gene: TRBV30; j_gene: TRBJ1-2; abundance: few; CDR3aa: CAWRSLELHYTF; CDR3nt: TGTGCCTGGAGAAGCCTCGAACTACACTACACCTTC
d_gene: -; v_gene: TRBV5-8; j_gene: TRBJ1-4; abundance: -; CDR3aa: CASSERKGSQAEKLFF; CDR3nt: TGTGCCAGCAGCGAAAGAAAAGGATCTCAGGCTGAAAAACTGTTTTTT
d_gene: TRBD1; v_gene: TRBV28; j_gene: TRBJ1-3; abundance: few; CDR3aa: CASSRTGLRRGNTIYF; CDR3nt: TGTGCCAGCAGCCGGACAGGGTTGAGGAGGGGAAACACCATATATTTT
d_gene: -; v_gene: TRBV7-9; j_gene: TRBJ2-2; abundance: -; CDR3aa: CASSLGAGRTGELFF; CDR3nt: TGTGCCAGCAGCTTAGGGGCAGGGCGCACCGGGGAGCTGTTTTTT
d_gene: TRBD1; v_gene: TRBV7-3; j_gene: TRBJ2-6; abundance: -; CDR3aa: CASSSEGTGSSGANVLTF; CDR3nt: TGTGCCAGCAGCTCGGAGGGGACAGGGTCCTCTGGGGCCAACGTCCTGACTTTC
d_gene: TRBD1; v_gene: TRBV6-5; j_gene: TRBJ1-1; abundance: few; CDR3aa: CASSSIYRGSPEAFF; CDR3nt: TGTGCCAGCAGTTCGATTTACAGGGGGAGTCCTGAAGCTTTCTTT
d_gene: TRBD1; v_gene: TRBV28; j_gene: TRBJ2-7; abundance: -; CDR3aa: CASRQGATGDEEQYF; CDR3nt: TGTGCCAGCAGGCAAGGTGCGACAGGGGACGAAGAGCAGTACTTC
d_gene: -; v_gene: TRBV29-1; j_gene: TRBJ1-3; abundance: -; CDR3aa: CSVGGLSGNTIYF; CDR3nt: TGCAGCGTCGGAGGCCTCTCTGGAAACACCATATATTTT
d_gene: -; v_gene: TRBV4-1; j_gene: TRBJ2-3; abundance: few; CDR3aa: CASSLRASDFPDTQYF; CDR3nt: TGCGCCAGCAGCCTGCGAGCTAGCGATTTCCCAGATACGCAGTATTTT
d_gene: TRBD1; v_gene: TRBV5-4; j_gene: TRBJ1-3; abundance: few; CDR3aa: CASSLCRDRALLSGNTIYF; CDR3nt: TGTGCCAGCAGCTTGTGCCGGGACAGGGCTTTATTGAGTGGAAACACCATATATTTT
d_gene: -; v_gene: TRBV9; j_gene: TRBJ2-1; abundance: -; CDR3aa: CASSVDQYAGNEQFF; CDR3nt: TGTGCCAGCAGCGTAGATCAGTACGCGGGCAATGAGCAGTTCTTC
d_gene: -; v_gene: TRBV29-1; j_gene: TRBJ2-5; abundance: few; CDR3aa: CAILDRPETQYF; CDR3nt: TGCGCAATTCTGGACAGACCAGAGACCCAGTACTTC
d_gene: TRBD1; v_gene: TRBV6-1; j_gene: TRBJ2-7; abundance: few; CDR3aa: CASLQGYEQYF; CDR3nt: TGTGCCAGCCTACAGGGGTACGAGCAGTACTTC
d_gene: TRBD2; v_gene: TRBV28; j_gene: TRBJ2-1; abundance: -; CDR3aa: CASKKRRLAGEIEQFF; CDR3nt: TGTGCCAGCAAAAAACGGAGGCTAGCGGGAGAGATTGAGCAGTTCTTC
d_gene: -; v_gene: TRBV28; j_gene: TRBJ2-7; abundance: few; CDR3aa: CASSSGGYFYEQYF; CDR3nt: TGTGCCAGCAGTTCGGGGGGCTATTTCTACGAGCAGTACTTC
d_gene: -; v_gene: TRBV10-3; j_gene: TRBJ2-6; abundance: few; CDR3aa: CAIRADSSGANVLTF; CDR3nt: TGTGCCATCAGGGCTGACAGCTCTGGGGCCAACGTCCTGACTTTC
d_gene: -; v_gene: TRBV2; j_gene: TRBJ1-1; abundance: -; CDR3aa: CASSSRLITEAFF; CDR3nt: TGTGCCAGCAGTTCAAGACTCATCACTGAAGCTTTCTTT
d_gene: -; v_gene: TRBV4-1; j_gene: TRBJ2-1; abundance: few; CDR3aa: CASSQDPVLGGASYNEQFF; CDR3nt: TGCGCCAGCAGCCAAGATCCTGTTCTTGGAGGGGCTTCCTACAATGAGCAGTTCTTC
d_gene: -; v_gene: TRBV6-1; j_gene: TRBJ1-4; abundance: once; CDR3aa: CASSSRDGNNEKLFF; CDR3nt: TGTGCCAGCAGTTCGCGGGACGGTAATAATGAAAAACTGTTTTTT
d_gene: TRBD2; v_gene: TRBV27; j_gene: TRBJ2-7; abundance: few; CDR3aa: CASSLAFPGLAGARTTYEQYF; CDR3nt: TGTGCCAGCAGTTTAGCTTTCCCGGGACTAGCGGGGGCCCGAACAACCTACGAGCAGTACTTC
d_gene: TRBD1; v_gene: TRBV27; j_gene: TRBJ2-3; abundance: few; CDR3aa: CASTPMGQGTDTQYF; CDR3nt: TGTGCCAGCACCCCGATGGGACAGGGCACAGATACGCAGTATTTT
d_gene: -; v_gene: TRBV6-1; j_gene: TRBJ1-6; abundance: -; CDR3aa: CASSDHNSYNSPLHF; CDR3nt: TGTGCCAGCAGTGATCACAACTCCTATAATTCACCCCTCCACTTT
d_gene: TRBD1; v_gene: TRBV28; j_gene: TRBJ2-7; abundance: -; CDR3aa: CASTLDRDDEQYF; CDR3nt: TGTGCCAGCACCTTGGACAGGGATGACGAGCAGTACTTC
d_gene: -; v_gene: TRBV5-1; j_gene: TRBJ2-1; abundance: -; CDR3aa: CASTAGSYNEQFF; CDR3nt: TGCGCCAGCACCGCGGGATCCTACAATGAGCAGTTCTTC
d_gene: -; v_gene: TRBV10-3; j_gene: TRBJ1-2; abundance: few; CDR3aa: CAISESSGYTF; CDR3nt: TGTGCCATCAGTGAGTCGAGTGGCTACACCTTC
d_gene: TRBD1; v_gene: TRBV28; j_gene: TRBJ2-5; abundance: few; CDR3aa: CASTTDRAGETQYF; CDR3nt: TGTGCCAGCACCACCGACAGGGCGGGAGAGACCCAGTACTTC
d_gene: TRBD1; v_gene: TRBV29-1; j_gene: TRBJ1-2; abundance: few; CDR3aa: CSVDTGGRGYTF; CDR3nt: TGCAGCGTTGACACAGGGGGTAGAGGCTACACCTTC